This T cell receptor beta chain appears in the sequencing data of a study of T cell repertoires in cytomegalovirus infection. Worth noting for this clonotype: Its target is not known. One junction end disagrees with the germline gene, perhaps due to a read error.

A single record per CDR3 protein comes from TCRdb applying MiXCR to the reads. The repertoire holds approximately 730,000 distinct CDR3 sequences, with approximately 32% as singletons. Study findings and constraints: In two of eight donors, the top clonotype was HLA-C-restricted CMV-specific.

There are 16 residues in the CDR3. Germline-derived CDR1 and CDR2 are KGHDR and SFDVKD. The receptor's source is a human donor in good health (CMV status not recorded). Some clones in this sample may be carry-over from other donors' samples. The material sequenced was cultured CD8+ T cells from PBMCs, taken from culture after CMV antigen stimulation. This chain uses TRBV24-1 with TRBJ2-2, with 7 bases matching TRBD1. The CDR3 loop reads CAISDPTTGYTGELFF. CDR3 DNA sequence: TGTGCCATCAGTGACCCAACGACAGGGTACACCGGGGAGCTGTTTTTT.